What follows describes a single T cell receptor (beta chain). The sample originates from a study of patients and donors after allogeneic stem cell transplantation. TCRdb redid the calling of the RT-PCR reads with MiXCR, one entry per CDR3 protein. The data hold over 10,000 distinct CDR3 sequences, with less than 25% observed a single time. CDR3 length equals 15 residues. The ends lost 0 bases at V and 10 bases at J; junction bases unmatched: 4. Germline values: CDR1 LNHNV, CDR2 YYDKDF (reference sequence). The rearrangement links TRBV15 to TRBJ1-6; 9 bases match TRBD1. This TCR was recovered from a human donor who was either an allogeneic HSCT recipient or a stem cell or donor lymphocyte infusion donor (not recorded which). It is not recorded whose cells these are; they may come from a transplant donor. Sample: blood, either unsorted or a sorted T cell fraction (not recorded which). This CDR3 reads CATSRDLDRGSPLHF. CDR3 DNA sequence: TGTGCCACCAGCAGAGATTTGGACAGGGGATCACCCCTCCACTTT.